This entry features one T cell receptor beta chain sequence. Its antigen is currently unknown. A read error may account for a junction end that differs from germline. The CDR3 covers 14 residues. Looked up from germline, CDR1 is LNHDA and CDR2 is SQIVND (reference sequence). Axillary draining lymph nodes of breast cancer patients supplied the node samples. These data are taken from a study of breast tumors, draining lymph nodes, adjacent tissues. Study results and caveats: Most tumor T cells seemingly derive from lymph node, then expand in tumor.

TCRdb used MiXCR to reprocess the multiplex PCR reads, holding one entry per CDR3 protein. In the table there are about 180,000 distinct CDR3 sequences, roughly a third of which are singletons. The sequence was obtained from a female donor with breast cancer. Some clones in this sample may be carry-over from other donors' samples. Material for sequencing was axillary lymph node tissue. The chain carries TRBV19 and TRBJ1-4, with D possibly being TRBD1 (6 bases). CDR3 amino acids: CASSRGQPSEKLFF. The CDR3 DNA reads TGTGCCAGTAGTAGGGGACAACCCAGTGAAAAGCTGTTTTTT.